Listed below are T cell receptor beta chains from one sample, sequenced in a study of CD8 T cells in Susac syndrome. MiXCR, applied by TCRdb to the immunoSEQ multiplex PCR reads, yields one record per CDR3 protein. The sample consists of some 190,000 distinct CDR3 sequences, 85% to 95% of them appearing once. The specimen was CD4+ T cells from PBMCs. The source of these receptors is a human donor with Susac syndrome. CDR3s include the opening cysteine and the closing phenylalanine or tryptophan. D genes are given only for firm matches. A row's size may be missing; if present it is once, few, many or a size class.

size: once
J: TRBJ1-2
D: NA
length: 15
V: TRBV30
CDR3: CAWSVPGGVHYGYTF
DNA: TGTGCCTGGAGTGTACCGGGGGGAGTACACTATGGCTACACCTTC

size: NA
J: TRBJ2-5
D: TRBD2
length: 16
V: TRBV5-6
CDR3: CASSLQRGPAVETQYF
DNA: TGTGCCAGCAGCTTACAGCGGGGGCCCGCGGTAGAGACCCAGTACTTC

size: NA
J: TRBJ2-3
D: NA
length: 13
V: TRBV6-4
CDR3: CASSGDGTDTQYF
DNA: TGTGCCAGCAGTGGAGACGGCACAGATACGCAGTATTTT

size: NA
J: TRBJ2-7
D: NA
length: 17
V: TRBV6-1
CDR3: CASSIRRDTKKAYEQYF
DNA: TGTGCCAGCAGTATTCGCCGGGACACCAAAAAGGCCTACGAGCAGTACTTC

size: NA
J: TRBJ2-7
D: TRBD2
length: 15
V: TRBV20-1
CDR3: CSARDDVSGAYEQYF
DNA: TGCAGTGCTAGAGATGACGTCAGCGGGGCCTACGAGCAGTACTTC

size: NA
J: TRBJ1-1
D: NA
length: 13
V: TRBV20-1
CDR3: CSALRDLGAEAFF
DNA: TGCAGTGCTCTACGGGACCTCGGCGCTGAAGCTTTCTTT

size: NA
J: TRBJ2-3
D: NA
length: 15
V: TRBV7-8
CDR3: CASSSGGFSTDTQYF
DNA: TGTGCCAGCAGCTCTGGCGGGTTCAGCACAGATACGCAGTATTTT

size: NA
J: TRBJ2-7
D: TRBD2
length: 15
V: TRBV20-1
CDR3: CSATPGIAGGYEQYF
DNA: TGCAGTGCTACTCCCGGGATAGCGGGGGGATACGAGCAGTACTTC

size: NA
J: TRBJ2-7
D: NA
length: 14
V: TRBV4-3
CDR3: CASSQDIRSYEQYF
DNA: TGCGCCAGCAGCCAAGATATTAGGTCCTACGAGCAGTACTTC

size: NA
J: TRBJ2-1
D: NA
length: 18
V: TRBV29-1
CDR3: CSVEGWGPWGSSYNEQFF
DNA: TGCAGCGTTGAAGGATGGGGGCCGTGGGGCAGCTCCTACAATGAGCAGTTCTTC

size: NA
J: TRBJ1-1
D: NA
length: 13
V: TRBV30
CDR3: CAWGPQGSTEAFF
DNA: TGTGCCTGGGGACCCCAGGGAAGTACTGAAGCTTTCTTT

size: NA
J: TRBJ2-1
D: TRBD2
length: 15
V: TRBV2
CDR3: CASTPTSGGNNEQFF
DNA: TGTGCCAGCACCCCGACTAGCGGGGGAAATAATGAGCAGTTCTTC

size: NA
J: TRBJ2-2
D: NA
length: 15
V: TRBV5-1
CDR3: CASSLATSNTGELFF
DNA: TGCGCCAGCAGCTTGGCGACGTCGAACACCGGGGAGCTGTTTTTT

size: NA
J: TRBJ1-6
D: TRBD1
length: 14
V: TRBV12-3/TRBV12-4
CDR3: CASTMQGVDSPLHF
DNA: TGTGCCAGCACCATGCAGGGGGTGGATTCACCCCTCCACTTT

size: NA
J: TRBJ1-1
D: NA
length: 13
V: TRBV20-1
CDR3: CSASRGADDEAFF
DNA: TGCAGTGCTAGTCGGGGGGCCGACGATGAAGCTTTCTTT

size: NA
J: TRBJ1-2
D: NA
length: 13
V: TRBV5-1
CDR3: CASSLWGDGGYTF
DNA: TGCGCCAGCAGCTTGTGGGGGGATGGTGGCTACACCTTC

size: NA
J: TRBJ2-1
D: TRBD2
length: 16
V: TRBV6-5
CDR3: CASSSVAGGFYNEQFF
DNA: TGTGCCAGCAGTTCCGTAGCGGGGGGATTTTACAATGAGCAGTTCTTC

size: NA
J: TRBJ1-5
D: TRBD1
length: 15
V: TRBV25-1
CDR3: CASSDRTGEDQPQHF
DNA: TGTGCCAGCAGTGATAGGACAGGGGAGGATCAGCCCCAGCATTTT

size: NA
J: TRBJ2-1
D: TRBD1
length: 15
V: TRBV6-5
CDR3: CASSSPDRGYGEQFF
DNA: TGTGCCAGCAGTTCCCCGGACAGGGGGTACGGTGAGCAGTTCTTC

size: NA
J: TRBJ2-1
D: NA
length: 11
V: TRBV20-1
CDR3: CSASSRDEQFF
DNA: TGCAGTGCTTCCAGTCGGGATGAGCAGTTCTTC

size: NA
J: TRBJ1-2
D: TRBD1
length: 16
V: TRBV7-2
CDR3: CASSARTGILNYGYTF
DNA: TGTGCCAGCAGCGCTAGGACAGGGATCCTAAACTATGGCTACACCTTC

size: NA
J: TRBJ2-1
D: NA
length: 13
V: TRBV6-5
CDR3: CASSVGWRDEQFF
DNA: TGTGCCAGCAGTGTCGGTTGGAGGGATGAGCAGTTCTTC

size: NA
J: TRBJ1-1
D: TRBD1
length: 14
V: TRBV19
CDR3: CASSHDRGNTEAFF
DNA: TGTGCCAGTAGCCACGACAGGGGGAACACTGAAGCTTTCTTT

size: NA
J: TRBJ1-5
D: NA
length: 14
V: TRBV29-1
CDR3: CSVEPRGGNQPQHF
DNA: TGCAGCGTTGAACCCAGGGGAGGCAATCAGCCCCAGCATTTT

size: NA
J: TRBJ1-3
D: NA
length: 13
V: TRBV12-3/TRBV12-4
CDR3: CASSRSSGNTIYF
DNA: TGTGCCAGCAGTAGGAGCTCTGGAAACACCATATATTTT

size: NA
J: TRBJ2-7
D: NA
length: 14
V: TRBV20-1
CDR3: CSASHLGAIYEQYF
DNA: TGCAGTGCTAGTCACCTGGGGGCCATCTACGAGCAGTACTTC

size: NA
J: TRBJ1-1
D: NA
length: 17
V: TRBV21-1
CDR3: CASSWETPVPGNTEAFF
DNA: TGTGCCAGCAGCTGGGAGACCCCCGTCCCAGGGAACACTGAAGCTTTCTTT

size: NA
J: TRBJ1-2
D: NA
length: 15
V: TRBV20-1
CDR3: CSARDPNRTAYGYTF
DNA: TGCAGTGCTAGAGACCCTAACAGGACAGCCTATGGCTACACCTTC

size: NA
J: TRBJ1-2
D: NA
length: 13
V: TRBV20-1
CDR3: CSAKRTANYGYTF
DNA: TGCAGTGCCAAGCGGACCGCTAACTATGGCTACACCTTC

size: few
J: TRBJ2-1
D: NA
length: 11
V: TRBV20-1
CDR3: CSAGDYNEQFF
DNA: TGCAGTGCTGGAGACTACAATGAGCAGTTCTTC

size: NA
J: TRBJ2-1
D: TRBD2
length: 16
V: TRBV20-1
CDR3: CSARGPLAGGGGEQFF
DNA: TGCAGTGCTAGAGGCCCGCTAGCGGGGGGGGGAGGTGAGCAGTTCTTC

size: NA
J: TRBJ1-2
D: NA
length: 14
V: TRBV28
CDR3: CASRSPGAYYGYTF
DNA: TGTGCCAGCAGGTCCCCGGGGGCCTACTATGGCTACACCTTC

size: once
J: TRBJ1-1
D: TRBD1
length: 14
V: TRBV6-1
CDR3: CASSRDRGGTEAFF
DNA: TGTGCCAGCAGCCGGGACAGGGGAGGCACTGAAGCTTTCTTT

size: NA
J: TRBJ2-1
D: NA
length: 12
V: TRBV30
CDR3: CAWKAEHNEQFF
DNA: TGTGCCTGGAAGGCGGAACACAATGAGCAGTTCTTC

size: NA
J: TRBJ2-3
D: NA
length: 15
V: TRBV7-6
CDR3: CASSIKGHGTDTQYF
DNA: TGTGCCAGCAGCATCAAGGGACACGGCACAGATACGCAGTATTTT

size: NA
J: TRBJ2-1
D: TRBD1
length: 15
V: TRBV7-2
CDR3: CASSPRQGGVHEQFF
DNA: TGTGCCAGCAGCCCACGACAGGGGGGGGTACATGAGCAGTTCTTC

size: NA
J: TRBJ2-1
D: TRBD2
length: 14
V: TRBV20-1
CDR3: CSARASGGADEQFF
DNA: TGCAGTGCTAGGGCTAGCGGGGGGGCAGATGAGCAGTTCTTC

size: NA
J: TRBJ1-2
D: NA
length: 14
V: TRBV4-2
CDR3: CASSHHWEGGGYTF
DNA: TGTGCCAGCAGCCACCATTGGGAGGGCGGCGGCTACACCTTC

size: NA
J: TRBJ1-2
D: NA
length: 15
V: TRBV18
CDR3: CASSRQGPGVTGYTF
DNA: TGTGCCAGCTCACGTCAGGGGCCCGGGGTGACTGGCTACACCTTC

size: NA
J: TRBJ2-4
D: NA
length: 14
V: TRBV29-1
CDR3: CSVRTDLAKNIQYF
DNA: TGCAGCGTCCGGACAGATCTAGCCAAAAACATTCAGTACTTC

size: NA
J: TRBJ2-1
D: NA
length: 15
V: TRBV18
CDR3: CASSPRAGQGNEQFF
DNA: TGTGCCAGCTCACCGCGGGCAGGGCAGGGCAATGAGCAGTTCTTC

size: NA
J: TRBJ2-7
D: NA
length: 15
V: TRBV7-2
CDR3: CASSLGPAGSYEQYF
DNA: TGTGCCAGCAGCTTAGGACCCGCAGGATCCTACGAGCAGTACTTC

size: NA
J: TRBJ1-5
D: NA
length: 16
V: TRBV6-4
CDR3: CASGTDRPRGNQPQHF
DNA: TGTGCCAGCGGGACCGACAGGCCCCGGGGCAATCAGCCCCAGCATTTT

size: NA
J: TRBJ2-2
D: TRBD1
length: 14
V: TRBV5-4
CDR3: CASSALQGSGELFF
DNA: TGTGCCAGCAGCGCCTTACAGGGGTCCGGGGAGCTGTTTTTT

size: NA
J: TRBJ2-3
D: NA
length: 13
V: TRBV25-1
CDR3: CASSEEGTDTQYF
DNA: TGTGCCAGCAGTGAAGAGGGCACAGATACGCAGTATTTT

size: NA
J: TRBJ1-5
D: TRBD1
length: 16
V: TRBV28
CDR3: CASSELHRGGNQPQHF
DNA: TGTGCCAGCAGTGAACTCCACAGGGGCGGCAATCAGCCCCAGCATTTT

size: NA
J: TRBJ1-2
D: NA
length: 15
V: TRBV15
CDR3: CATSRDVEGSYGYTF
DNA: TGTGCCACCAGCAGAGATGTTGAGGGTAGCTATGGCTACACCTTC

size: NA
J: TRBJ1-5
D: TRBD1
length: 16
V: TRBV7-2
CDR3: CASSSLGQGSNQPQHF
DNA: TGTGCCAGCAGCTCCTTAGGACAGGGGAGCAATCAGCCCCAGCATTTT

size: NA
J: TRBJ2-7
D: NA
length: 14
V: TRBV10-2
CDR3: CASIDRLQQNEQYF
DNA: TGCGCCAGCATCGACAGGTTACAACAGAACGAGCAGTACTTC

size: once
J: TRBJ2-1
D: NA
length: 13
V: TRBV24-1
CDR3: CATSEPGTNEQFF
DNA: TGTGCCACCAGTGAGCCTGGGACCAATGAGCAGTTCTTC

size: once
J: TRBJ1-2
D: NA
length: 13
V: TRBV28
CDR3: CASSLRGVHGYTF
DNA: TGTGCCAGCAGTTTAAGGGGAGTCCATGGCTACACCTTC

size: NA
J: TRBJ2-3
D: NA
length: 17
V: TRBV12-3/TRBV12-4
CDR3: CASSPQATSPHTDTQYF
DNA: TGTGCCAGCAGCCCCCAGGCTACTTCCCCCCACACAGATACGCAGTATTTT

size: NA
J: TRBJ1-2
D: TRBD1
length: 15
V: TRBV7-2
CDR3: CASSPQGEAIYGYTF
DNA: TGTGCCAGCAGCCCCCAGGGGGAGGCTATCTATGGCTACACCTTC

size: NA
J: TRBJ1-1
D: NA
length: 14
V: TRBV7-9
CDR3: CASSLGGGHAEAFF
DNA: TGTGCCAGCAGCTTAGGGGGGGGCCATGCTGAAGCTTTCTTT

size: NA
J: TRBJ2-4
D: NA
length: 12
V: TRBV6-1
CDR3: CAIMGQENIQYF
DNA: TGTGCCATCATGGGTCAAGAAAACATTCAGTACTTC

size: NA
J: TRBJ1-5
D: NA
length: 14
V: TRBV6-1
CDR3: CASRESGGGQPQHF
DNA: TGTGCCAGCAGGGAAAGCGGAGGAGGCCAGCCCCAGCATTTT

size: NA
J: TRBJ1-2
D: NA
length: 13
V: TRBV20-1
CDR3: CSAREEPGYGYTF
DNA: TGCAGTGCTAGGGAGGAGCCCGGCTATGGCTACACCTTC

size: NA
J: TRBJ2-3
D: NA
length: 17
V: TRBV6-5
CDR3: CASSYYPVTFSTDTQYF
DNA: TGTGCCAGCAGTTACTACCCGGTGACCTTTAGCACAGATACGCAGTATTTT

size: NA
J: TRBJ2-7
D: TRBD2
length: 17
V: TRBV20-1
CDR3: CSARAPGSGGFTYEQYF
DNA: TGCAGTGCTAGGGCACCCGGTAGCGGGGGGTTTACCTACGAGCAGTACTTC

size: NA
J: TRBJ1-2
D: TRBD1
length: 15
V: TRBV30
CDR3: CAWRLPGQHNYGYTF
DNA: TGTGCCTGGAGGCTACCGGGACAGCATAACTATGGCTACACCTTC